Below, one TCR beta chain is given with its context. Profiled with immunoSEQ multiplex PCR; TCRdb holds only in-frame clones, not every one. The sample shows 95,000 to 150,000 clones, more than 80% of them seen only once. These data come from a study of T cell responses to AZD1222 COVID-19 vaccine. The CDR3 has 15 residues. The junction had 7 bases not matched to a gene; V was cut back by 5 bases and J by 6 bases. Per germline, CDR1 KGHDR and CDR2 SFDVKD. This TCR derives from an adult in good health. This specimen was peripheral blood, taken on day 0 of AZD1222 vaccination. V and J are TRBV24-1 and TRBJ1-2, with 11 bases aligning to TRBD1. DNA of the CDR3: TGTGCCACCAGTGCCCGGGACAGGGGGTTGGATGGCTACACCTTC. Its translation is CATSARDRGLDGYTF.